What follows are 12 T cell receptor beta chains derived from one specimen sequenced in a study of blood T cell repertoires in COVID-19. The data were produced by immunoSEQ multiplex PCR, yet TCRdb's version contains in-frame clones alone and is incomplete. The sample consists of hundreds of thousands of clones, about 80% of them appearing once. The specimen was peripheral blood. The source is a woman aged 80 or over with acute or convalescent COVID-19.

The chain has TRBV11-1 and TRBJ1-1; D perhaps matches TRBD1 (6 bases). Trimming shortened V by 7 bases and J by 5 bases, and 17 bases separated the two germline ends. The CDR3 has 14 residues. CDR1 is SGHAT and CDR2 is FQDESV in the germline V gene (reference sequence). Written as DNA, the CDR3 is TGTGCCAGCACCACAGGGCGCCAAGGGACTGAAGCTTTCTTT. Translated: CASTTGRQGTEAFF.

The rearrangement uses TRBV7-9 and TRBJ1-2; D unclear. Germline CDR1 and CDR2: SEHNR and FQNEAQ (reference sequence). The CDR3 contains 13 residues. Trimming shortened V by 5 bases and J by 5 bases, and 12 bases separated the two germline ends. The CDR3 coding sequence is TGTGCCAGCAGCGCAGGAGGGCCTTATGGCTACACCTTC. Translated: CASSAGGPYGYTF.

V is TRBV29-1 and J is TRBJ2-1; TRBD2 matches 14 bases. In germline, CDR1 is SQVTM, CDR2 ANQGSEA. The junction had 7 bases not matched to a gene; V was cut back by 3 bases and J by 0 bases. The CDR3 sequence is 18 residues long. CDR3 loop: CSVDRTSGGLSSYNEQFF. The CDR3 DNA follows: TGCAGCGTTGATCGGACTAGCGGGGGGCTGAGCTCCTACAATGAGCAGTTCTTC.

The V gene is TRBV5-4, the J gene TRBJ1-5, with 8 bases fitting TRBD1. Germline assignment: CDR1 SGHNT and CDR2 YYREEE (reference sequence). The junction had 8 bases not matched to a gene; V was cut back by 7 bases and J by 2 bases. CDR3 length: 15 amino acids. The DNA of the CDR3 is TGTGCCAGCGGTCGATGGGGACAGGGCAATCAGCCCCAGCATTTT. Protein product: CASGRWGQGNQPQHF.

Here the CDR3 reads CASSLVLRGPHTEAFF. In nucleotides, the CDR3 is TGTGCCAGCAGCTTGGTCCTCAGGGGGCCTCACACTGAAGCTTTCTTT. V is TRBV5-6 and J is TRBJ1-1; 8 bases map to TRBD1. Looked up from germline, CDR1 is SGHDT and CDR2 is YYEEEE. The ends lost 0 bases at V and 3 bases at J; junction bases unmatched: 7. This CDR3 spans 16 amino acids.

The J gene is TRBJ1-1, the V gene TRBV5-4, with D unresolved. From germline, CDR1 is SGHNT and CDR2 YYREEE (reference sequence). This CDR3 region has 13 residues. V was clipped by 5 bases and J by 0 bases, with 8 bases between them. The CDR3 coding sequence is TGTGCCAGCAGTTTCCATCTGAACACTGAAGCTTTCTTT. Encoded protein: CASSFHLNTEAFF.

This sequence joins TRBV6-5 and TRBJ2-7, with D possibly being TRBD1 (6 bases). The CDR3 contains 12 residues. The germline gives CDR1 MNHEY, CDR2 SVGAGI. V lost 6 bases and J lost 8, with 14 bases in between. The DNA of the CDR3 is TGTGCCAGCAGGGTACAGGGTGGACAGCAGTACTTC. Its translation is CASRVQGGQQYF.

The V and J genes are TRBV5-5 and TRBJ1-5; D is unclear. V lost 1 base to trimming and J lost 9 bases, with 11 bases between them. CDR1 and CDR2 from the germline V gene are SGHKS and YYEKEE (reference sequence). CDR3 length: 13 amino acids. In DNA form, the CDR3 reads TGTGCCAGCAGCTTGCGATCAGCTAGGCCCCAGCATTTT. This codes for CASSLRSARPQHF.

The chain recombines TRBV28 with TRBJ1-3, with D possibly TRBD1 on 5 matching bases. Germline lookup yields CDR1 MDHEN and CDR2 SYDVKM. The CDR3 runs to 14 residues. The V and J ends lost 5 bases and 1 base respectively, with 9 bases between them. CDR3 coding DNA: TGTGCCAGCAGTCCCGGGGGGTCTGGAAACACCATATATTTT. Amino acid sequence: CASSPGGSGNTIYF.

The chain has TRBV18 and TRBJ1-5; maybe TRBD1 (5 bases). The V gene lost 3 bases and the J gene lost 6 bases, with 12 bases spanning the gap. The CDR3 loop spans 14 amino acids. The V gene's germline CDR1 is KGHSH and CDR2 LQKENI. The CDR3 region has the DNA TGTGCCAGCTCACCGGAGCAGGGAGGTCAGCCCCAGCATTTT. It yields the protein CASSPEQGGQPQHF.

The chain is built from TRBV7-8 and TRBJ2-7, with a weak D call TRBD1 (5 bases). Germline CDR1 reads SGHVS; CDR2 reads FQNEAQ. The V end lost 4 bases, the J end lost 2 bases, and 24 bases lay between the germline ends. The CDR3 totals 18 residues. This CDR3 is CASSSSDMFGANTYEQYF. The CDR3 coding sequence is TGTGCCAGCAGCTCTTCGGATATGTTTGGGGCTAATACCTACGAGCAGTACTTC.

This rearrangement joins TRBV6-5 to TRBJ1-3, with D uncertain. This CDR3 is 16 amino acids long. The V gene lost 0 bases and the J gene lost 2 bases, with 11 bases spanning the gap. The germline V gene has CDR1 MNHEY and CDR2 SVGAGI. DNA for the CDR3: TGTGCCAGCAGTTACTCGAGGTCACCTACTGGAAACACCATATATTTT. It yields the protein CASSYSRSPTGNTIYF.